The rows below give T cell receptor beta chains drawn from one sample of a study of human T cells and chemical hapten exposure. MiXCR, applied by TCRdb to the RACE reads, yields one record per CDR3 protein. The sample comprises around 80,000 distinct CDR3 sequences, about 8.7% of which are singletons, and under 2% rests with the top ten. The source material was whole blood. The receptors derive from a male donor in good health. Some clones in this sample may be carry-over from other donors' samples. Both conserved end residues are part of each CDR3. D genes are given only for firm matches. Rows may omit the clone size; those that give it use once, few, many or a size class.

len,d_gene,j_gene,abundance,v_gene,CDR3aa,CDR3nt
14,.,TRBJ2-7,.,TRBV7-9,CASSEPGRPYEQYF,TGTGCCAGCAGCGAACCGGGACGGCCGTACGAGCAGTACTTC
14,.,TRBJ1-1,many,TRBV5-1,CASSLGSSNTEAFF,TGCGCCAGCAGCTTGGGCAGTTCGAACACTGAAGCTTTCTTT
14,TRBD1,TRBJ1-1,.,TRBV20-1,CSARTGVRDTEAFF,TGCAGTGCTAGGACAGGGGTGCGAGACACTGAAGCTTTCTTT
16,.,TRBJ1-5,.,TRBV6-5,CASSYSRDGSNQPQHF,TGTGCCAGCAGTTACTCCCGGGATGGTAGCAATCAGCCCCAGCATTTT
15,.,TRBJ2-7,.,TRBV12-3/TRBV12-4,CASSPRDRGSYEQYF,TGTGCCAGCAGTCCCCGGGACCGAGGGTCCTACGAGCAGTACTTC
17,TRBD2,TRBJ2-7,.,TRBV6-2/TRBV6-3,CASSYPTVGLADYEQYF,TGTGCCAGCAGTTACCCCACGGTAGGACTAGCGGACTACGAGCAGTACTTC
14,.,TRBJ2-5,few,TRBV4-1,CASSQGNSQETQYF,TGCGCCAGCAGCCAAGGTAACAGTCAAGAGACCCAGTACTTC
13,.,TRBJ1-4,.,TRBV27,CASRGQQNEKLFF,TGTGCCAGCAGAGGACAGCAAAATGAAAAACTGTTTTTT
13,.,TRBJ1-1,.,TRBV3-1,CASYRTGSTEAFF,TGTGCCAGCTATCGGACGGGTTCTACTGAAGCTTTCTTT
15,TRBD2,TRBJ2-3,few,TRBV20-1,CSARETSGMVDTQYF,TGCAGTGCTAGAGAAACTAGCGGGATGGTAGATACGCAGTATTTT
16,TRBD1,TRBJ1-5,many,TRBV27,CASSGHGQGANQPQHF,TGTGCCAGCAGTGGGCACGGACAGGGGGCAAATCAGCCCCAGCATTTT
12,.,TRBJ2-5,few,TRBV5-1,CASRASQETQYF,TGCGCCAGCAGGGCGAGCCAAGAGACCCAGTACTTC
14,.,TRBJ2-7,.,TRBV27,CASGLSTDSDEQYF,TGTGCCAGCGGACTCTCGACAGACAGCGACGAGCAGTACTTC